This passage covers 23 T cell receptor beta chains from one sample sequenced in a study of blood T cells in healthy people across ages. A J-beta primer mix and a sample-barcoded 5' primer were used in a second PCR of roughly 6 to 11 cycles. TCRdb processed the 5' RACE reads anew with MiXCR; each CDR3 protein has one entry. The sample has around 790,000 distinct CDR3 sequences, about 42% seen once. Sequencing was done on a sample of blood. The receptors were gathered from a man aged 55 to 70 in good health.

The V call is TRBV25-1, the J call TRBJ2-1, with D maybe TRBD2 (6 bases). CDR3 length equals 16 residues. Germline CDR1 and CDR2: MGHDK and SYGVNS. With 1 base removed from V and 6 bases from J, the gap between germline ends came to 16 bases. The CDR3: CASSELRGTEVNEQFF. DNA for the CDR3: TGTGCCAGCAGTGAATTACGGGGGACCGAGGTCAATGAGCAGTTCTTC.

V is TRBV24-1 and J is TRBJ2-3; TRBD2 is a possible D gene (6 bases). Germline lookup yields CDR1 KGHDR and CDR2 SFDVKD. V was clipped by 3 bases and J by 10 bases, with 13 bases between them. The CDR3 loop spans 13 amino acids. CDR3 DNA: TGTGCCACCAGTGATCTGACTAGTGGGGCGCAGTATTTT. It yields the protein CATSDLTSGAQYF.

This clonotype was detected only once. V usage is TRBV6-6 and J usage is TRBJ2-3, with a possible D match to TRBD1 (6 bases). V shed 5 bases and J shed 7 bases, with 19 bases lying between them. CDR1 and CDR2 from the germline V gene are MNHNY and SVGAGI (reference sequence). The CDR3 covers 15 residues. The DNA for the CDR3 is TGTGCCAGCAGTCTACGGGACATTCAAGTAAATACGCAGTATTTT. It is translated as CASSLRDIQVNTQYF.

This chain connects TRBV4-3 to TRBJ2-1; 8 bases are a match to TRBD1. Near its end, the DNA agrees better with TRBJ2-7, so the J call may be wrong. The germline gives CDR1 LGHNA, CDR2 YSLEER. The CDR3 runs to 17 residues. The DNA of the CDR3 is TGCGCCAGCACCAAAAGGGTCCGGGACAGGAACTACAATGAGCAGTACTTC. Protein: CASTKRVRDRNYNEQYF.

The rearrangement joins TRBV14 to TRBJ1-6; 9 bases fit TRBD1. Germline trimming cut 0 bases from V and 6 bases from J; bases unmatched to any gene: 3. The germline gives CDR1 SGHDN, CDR2 FVKESK. The CDR3 loop spans 16 amino acids. CDR3 DNA: TGTGCCAGCAGCCAAGACGACAGGGGGAGTAATTCACCCCTCCACTTT. It translates to CASSQDDRGSNSPLHF.

This sequence joins TRBV6-1 and TRBJ2-1; TRBD1 might be the D (6 bases). The CDR3 spans 12 residues. CDR1 and CDR2 (germline): MNHNS, SASEGT. The V and J ends lost 11 bases and 8 bases respectively, with 16 bases between them. CDR3 loop: CAVTQGPHEQFF. Written as DNA, the CDR3 is TGTGCCGTAACACAGGGTCCCCATGAGCAGTTCTTC.

The rearrangement uses TRBV3-1 and TRBJ2-3; TRBD2 aligns across 11 bases. The length of the CDR3 is 19 residues. The germline CDR1 and CDR2 sequences are LGHDT and YNNKEL (reference sequence). J was trimmed by 0 bases and V by 4 bases; bases with no gene match: 12. CDR3 nucleotide sequence: TGTGCCAGCAGCCCCGTCCTAGCGGGGGGCTCTCCTAGCACAGATACGCAGTATTTT. Translating it yields CASSPVLAGGSPSTDTQYF.

This chain connects TRBV19 to TRBJ2-1; the D gene is possibly TRBD1 (6 bases). Germline values: CDR1 LNHDA, CDR2 SQIVND (reference sequence). V gave up 8 bases and J gave up 3 bases, with 11 bases separating them. This CDR3 has 13 residues. The CDR3 nucleotides are TGTGCCAGTCGGGGACACTACTACAATGAGCAGTTCTTC. Encoded protein: CASRGHYYNEQFF.

The CDR3 sequence is CASSLAGTNHYEQYF. The DNA for the CDR3 is TGTGCCAGCAGCTTGGCCGGGACAAACCACTACGAGCAGTACTTC. The chain joins TRBV13 to TRBJ2-7; tentative D call: TRBD1 (6 bases). The CDR3 covers 15 residues. Germline-derived CDR1 and CDR2 are PRHDT and FYEKMQ (reference sequence). Trimming pared 3 bases from V and 3 bases from J, leaving 15 bases between. Filled out from reference TRBV13 and TRBJ2-7, the complete variable domain reads AAGVIQSPRHLIKEKRETATLKCYPIPRHDTVYWYQQGPGQDPQFLISFYEKMQSDKGSIPDRFSAQQFSDYHSELNMSSLELGDSALYFCASSLAGTNHYEQYFGPGTRLTVT.

The chain is built from TRBV20-1 and TRBJ1-2; D call uncertain. The CDR3 is 14 amino acids. With 3 bases removed from V and 4 bases from J, the gap between germline ends came to 15 bases. CDR1 DFQATT and CDR2 SNEGSKA come from the germline V gene (reference sequence). CDR3: CSASLGGNSYGYTF. As DNA, the CDR3 is TGCAGTGCTAGTCTAGGTGGCAATTCCTATGGCTACACCTTC.

V gene TRBV7-9 combines with J gene TRBJ1-6; no firm D call. The CDR3 is 12 amino acids. From germline, CDR1 is SEHNR and CDR2 FQNEAQ (reference sequence). V was cut by 5 bases and J by 5 bases, with 4 bases left in between. The CDR3: CASSRDNSPLHF. The CDR3 DNA follows: TGTGCCAGCAGCAGGGATAATTCACCCCTCCACTTT.

The chain uses TRBV3-1 and TRBJ2-7; D is undetermined. Trimming took off 5 bases at V and 1 base at J, with 15 bases between the two ends. CDR1 and CDR2 (germline): LGHDT, YNNKEL (reference sequence). This CDR3 has 15 residues. In DNA form, the CDR3 reads TGTGCCAGCAGCAACCCTGGCGACGCGTCCTACGAGCAGTACTTC. Residues: CASSNPGDASYEQYF.

This clonotype is a singleton in its sample. The V and J genes are TRBV5-5 and TRBJ2-7; unclear D gene. The length of the CDR3 is 15 residues. The germline gives CDR1 SGHKS, CDR2 YYEKEE (reference sequence). V gave up 1 base and J gave up 2 bases, with 13 bases separating them. Here the CDR3 DNA reads TGTGCCAGCAGCTTGTCATGGGGTAACCCCTACGAGCAGTACTTC. It encodes CASSLSWGNPYEQYF.

This clonotype was counted at least ten times. The rearrangement joins TRBV5-1 to TRBJ2-5; 7 positions agree with TRBD1. CDR1 and CDR2 from the germline V gene are SGHRS and YFSETQ. Trimming took 1 base from V and 3 from J; bases not matched to a gene: 0. The CDR3 spans 13 residues. The DNA of the CDR3 is TGCGCCAGCAGCTTGCAGGGGGAAGAGACCCAGTACTTC. Protein product: CASSLQGEETQYF.

The rearrangement joins TRBV5-5 to TRBJ2-7; D remains unclear. The CDR3 is 13 residues long. Looked up from germline, CDR1 is SGHKS and CDR2 is YYEKEE (reference sequence). V lost 4 bases to trimming and J lost 3 bases, with 11 bases between them. In nucleotides, the CDR3 is TGTGCCAGCAGCGATGTCCCTAGCTACGAGCAGTACTTC. The encoded protein is CASSDVPSYEQYF.

The chain has TRBV20-1 and TRBJ2-7, with D perhaps TRBD2 (7 bases). V was cut by 5 bases and J by 5 bases, with 13 bases left in between. CDR1 DFQATT and CDR2 SNEGSKA come from the germline V gene (reference sequence). The CDR3 runs to 12 residues. CDR3 amino acids: CSAYAGADEQYF. The CDR3 nucleotides read TGCAGTGCTTACGCGGGGGCAGACGAGCAGTACTTC.

With respect to this clonotype: A read error may produce the germline difference seen at one junction end. V gene TRBV20-1 combines with J gene TRBJ1-6; D not certain. Germline loops: CDR1 DFQATT, CDR2 SNEGSKA (reference sequence). There are 13 residues in the CDR3. This chain's CDR3 is CSASLPTDSPPHF. The CDR3 DNA follows: TGCAGTGCTAGTCTGCCAACAGATTCACCCCCCCACTTT.

The CDR3 is CASSSKDRVDEQFF. For the CDR3, the DNA is TGTGCCAGCAGCTCCAAGGACAGGGTGGATGAGCAGTTCTTC. The chain employs TRBV7-9 and TRBJ2-1; TRBD1 aligns across 8 bases. The ends lost 4 bases at V and 8 bases at J; junction bases unmatched: 7. This CDR3 spans 14 amino acids. Germline V gene sequence: CDR1 SEHNR, CDR2 FQNEAQ (reference sequence).

The gene calls are TRBV20-1 and TRBJ2-7; D is undetermined. The germline CDR1 and CDR2 sequences are DFQATT and SNEGSKA (reference sequence). The CDR3 sequence is 10 residues long. CDR3 DNA sequence: TGCAGCATAATGCGCAATGAGCAGTACTTC. The encoded protein is CSIMRNEQYF.

There are a few counts of this clonotype. V is TRBV6-2 or TRBV6-3 and J is TRBJ2-7; 9 bases line up with TRBD1. Germline CDR1 MNHEY, CDR2 SVGEGT. This CDR3 is 15 amino acids long. With V trimmed by 8 bases and J by 2 bases, 10 bases remained unmatched. The CDR3 coding sequence is TGTGCCAGCTTCCGGGGACAGGGCTCACCCTACGAGCAGTACTTC. Translating gives CASFRGQGSPYEQYF.

The chain couples TRBV5-5 to TRBJ2-5; 9 bases agree with TRBD2. This CDR3 spans 15 amino acids. V lost 2 bases to trimming and J lost 1 base; unmatched junction nucleotides: 3. Germline V gene data show CDR1 as SGHKS and CDR2 as YYEKEE (reference sequence). The CDR3 region has the DNA TGTGCCAGCAGCTTTAAAGCGGGGGGCCAAGAGACCCAGTACTTC. Protein: CASSFKAGGQETQYF.

A few counts support this clonotype. The chain is built from TRBV2 and TRBJ1-4; 8 bases fit TRBD1. Germline V gives CDR1 SNHLY, CDR2 FYNNEI. V trimming: 3 bases; J trimming: 8 bases; junction bases outside the gene matches: 2. The CDR3 length is 13 residues. CDR3 nucleotides: TGTGCCAGCAGTGACGGACAGGGCGAAAAACTGTTTTTT. Its protein is CASSDGQGEKLFF.

J is TRBJ2-5 and V is TRBV2, with D perhaps matching TRBD1 (5 bases). Gene TRBJ2-7 matches the end of the DNA better, so the J call may be wrong. The V gene's germline CDR1 is SNHLY and CDR2 FYNNEI. The CDR3 contains 15 residues. The DNA for the CDR3 is TGTGCCAGCAGTGAAACCCCCTCAGGGTCCTACGAGCAGTACTTC. Translated, it gives CASSETPSGSYEQYF.